These 29 T cell receptor beta chains originate from one sample sequenced in a study of blood T cell repertoires in COVID-19. Here immunoSEQ multiplex PCR was the method, and the copy in TCRdb shows in-frame clones only, minus some. The table lists around 74,000 clones, under 95% of them singletons. The source material was peripheral blood. These receptor sequences come from a woman at least 80 years old with active or convalescent COVID-19.

CDR3 in amino acids: CASSVAPNYLEQYF. Written as DNA, the CDR3 is TGTGCCAGCAGCGTAGCTCCTAACTATCTTGAGCAGTACTTC. The chain joins TRBV9 to TRBJ2-7; D is uncertain. With 0 bases removed from V and 7 bases from J, the gap between germline ends came to 14 bases. Germline loops: CDR1 SGDLS, CDR2 YYNGEE. The CDR3 has 14 amino acids.

The genes are TRBV11-3 and TRBJ2-1, with D perhaps matching TRBD2 (5 bases). Trimming removed 5 bases at V and 8 bases at J, with 10 bases between. The CDR3 spans 12 residues. Germline CDR1 reads SGHNT; CDR2 reads YENEEA. DNA for the CDR3: TGTGCCAGCAGCGGTGCGGGCTATGAGCAGTTCTTC. Translating gives CASSGAGYEQFF.

The chain is built from TRBV9 and TRBJ2-3; D not certain. Trimming left V 0 bases short and J 0 bases short, with 8 bases between. CDR3 length equals 15 residues. Germline V gives CDR1 SGDLS, CDR2 YYNGEE. Here the CDR3 DNA reads TGTGCCAGCAGCGTAGTCACTACTAGCACAGATACGCAGTATTTT. It encodes CASSVVTTSTDTQYF.

This chain links TRBV27 with TRBJ1-1, with 7 positions matching TRBD1. This CDR3 is 16 amino acids long. V was clipped by 6 bases and J by 1 base; unmatched bases: 11. In germline, CDR1 is MNHEY, CDR2 SMNVEV (reference sequence). CDR3: CASRVIRGERNTEAFF. The CDR3 DNA is TGTGCCAGCAGGGTCATCAGGGGGGAGAGGAACACTGAAGCTTTCTTT.

This chain links TRBV3-1 (or the pseudogene TRBV3-2) with TRBJ1-2; tentative D call: TRBD1 (6 bases). Trimming shortened V by 5 bases and J by 4 bases, and 17 bases separated the two germline ends. This CDR3 has 15 residues. Germline CDR1 is LGHDT and CDR2 is YNNKEL (reference sequence). The CDR3 nucleotides read TGTGCCAGCAGCGGAGCCAGGGGCGCAACCTATGGCTACACCTTC. It codes for CASSGARGATYGYTF.

The chain combines TRBV27 with TRBJ2-2; 8 bases fit TRBD1. The CDR3 runs to 16 residues. Germline V gene data show CDR1 as MNHEY and CDR2 as SMNVEV (reference sequence). After removal of 4 bases from V and 7 bases from J, the junction contained 11 bases not matched to a gene. Here the CDR3 DNA reads TGTGCCAGCAGTTCCTCCGGGACAGGTGACGGCGGGGAGCTGTTTTTT. It is translated as CASSSSGTGDGGELFF.

The rearrangement links TRBV23-1 to TRBJ1-6; D gene unclear. TRBV23-1 is known as an ORF, though its function is uncertain. The CDR3 is 14 amino acids. Trimming removed 0 bases at V and 14 bases at J, with 14 bases between. CDR3 residues: CASSQSGLFEALHF. CDR3 nucleotides: TGCGCCAGCAGTCAATCGGGCCTATTTGAAGCCCTCCACTTT.

The gene calls are TRBV11-2 and TRBJ2-1, with D possibly being TRBD2 (6 bases). CDR3 size: 13 residues. The ends were cut back, 4 bases at V and 8 bases at J, with 12 bases in the middle. Per germline, CDR1 SGHAT and CDR2 FQNNGV. The CDR3 loop is CASSSTWGDEQFF. The CDR3 DNA reads as TGTGCCAGCAGCTCCACTTGGGGGGATGAGCAGTTCTTC.

Only a few counts were recorded for this clone. The chain couples TRBV7-2 to TRBJ2-5; the D is unclear. Trimming left V 5 bases short and J 2 bases short, with 9 bases between. The CDR3 is 13 amino acids. The germline V gene encodes CDR1 SGHTA and CDR2 FQGNSA. This CDR3 is CASSIYFQETQYF. The CDR3 bases are TGTGCCAGCAGCATTTACTTTCAAGAGACCCAGTACTTC. Full variable domain (missing parts from reference TRBV7-2 and TRBJ2-5): GAGVSQSPSNKVTEKGKDVELRCDPISGHTALYWYRQSLGQGLEFLIYFQGNSAPDKSGLPSDRFSAERTGGSVSTLTIQRTQQEDSAVYLCASSIYFQETQYFGPGTRLLVL.

This CDR3 reads CASSWTGGYEQYF. The CDR3 DNA reads as TGTGCCAGCAGCTGGACAGGGGGCTACGAGCAGTACTTC. The chain has TRBV5-8 and TRBJ2-7; 10 nucleotides line up with TRBD1. The trim removed 3 bases at V and 3 bases at J, leaving 0 bases unmatched. The germline gives CDR1 SGHTS, CDR2 YDEGEE. CDR3 length equals 13 residues.

The rearrangement uses TRBV5-1 and TRBJ1-6; 7 bases align to TRBD1. CDR1 and CDR2 from the germline V gene are SGHRS and YFSETQ. There are 14 residues in the CDR3. J gave up 10 bases and V 4 bases, and 8 bases lay outside the gene matches. CDR3 sequence: CASSPQGVRSPLHF. The DNA for the CDR3 is TGCGCCAGCAGCCCCCAGGGGGTTAGGTCACCCCTCCACTTT.

The chain couples TRBV7-6 to TRBJ2-7; D possibly corresponds to TRBD1 (6 bases). Germline CDR1 is SGHVS and CDR2 is FNYEAQ. Trimming removed 6 bases at V and 2 bases at J, with 14 bases between. CDR3 length: 14 residues. CDR3 coding DNA: TGTGCCAGCAGTCCAAACAGGGACGCCTACGAGCAGTACTTC. Translated, it gives CASSPNRDAYEQYF.

The gene calls are TRBV5-6 and TRBJ1-2; 9 bases map to TRBD1. Germline V CDR1 and CDR2: SGHDT, YYEEEE. The CDR3 covers 14 residues. V shed 4 bases, J shed 2 bases, and the junction held 3 bases outside the gene matches. CDR3 amino acids: CASSMDRGNYGYTF. CDR3 nucleotide sequence: TGTGCCAGCAGCATGGACAGGGGCAACTATGGCTACACCTTC.

The CDR3 DNA is TGCGCCAGCAGCGGCGGGGGTCGTGGGGCCAACGTCCTGACTTTC. Translating it yields CASSGGGRGANVLTF. The chain is built from TRBV4-1 and TRBJ2-6; TRBD2 aligns across 7 bases. There are 15 residues in the CDR3. Germline lookup yields CDR1 MGHRA and CDR2 YSYEKL. Losses at the gene ends were 5 bases for V and 3 bases for J; bases not matched to a gene: 4.

CDR3 in DNA: TGCGCCAGCAGCCAAGAGTGGGACAGCCAATACGAGCAGTACTTC. It is translated as CASSQEWDSQYEQYF. V gene TRBV4-3 combines with J gene TRBJ2-7; 7 nucleotides agree with TRBD1. The CDR3 runs to 15 residues. J gave up 4 bases and V 0 bases, and 6 bases lay outside the gene matches. Germline-derived CDR1 and CDR2 are LGHNA and YSLEER.

The rearrangement joins TRBV12-3 or TRBV12-4 to TRBJ2-7; 9 bases line up with TRBD1. The CDR3 totals 13 residues. Unmatched junction bases numbered 3, after V lost 6 bases and J lost 3 bases. The CDR3 coding sequence is TGTGCCAGCAGACGACAGGGGGTCTACGAGCAGTACTTC. This encodes CASRRQGVYEQYF.

The chain combines TRBV9 with TRBJ1-5, with a tentative D call TRBD1 (6 bases). Germline CDR1 is SGDLS and CDR2 is YYNGEE. V was pared by 4 bases and J by 1 base, with 12 bases between. This CDR3 has 15 amino acids. CDR3 amino acids: CASSPGGASNQPQHF. The CDR3 coding sequence is TGTGCCAGCAGCCCCGGGGGGGCGAGCAATCAGCCCCAGCATTTT.

The V gene is TRBV30, the J gene TRBJ2-3, with 7 positions matching TRBD2. V lost 1 base to trimming and J lost 2 bases; unmatched junction nucleotides: 6. Per the germline V gene, CDR1 is GTSNPN and CDR2 is SVGIG (reference sequence). The CDR3 spans 15 residues. The CDR3 is CAWSEGGGYTDTQYF. DNA for the CDR3: TGTGCCTGGAGTGAGGGCGGGGGATACACAGATACGCAGTATTTT.

The chain joins TRBV18 to TRBJ1-2; 9 bases match TRBD1. The CDR3 extends over 15 amino acids. Germline loops: CDR1 KGHSH, CDR2 LQKENI. Germline trimming cut 2 bases from V and 6 bases from J; bases unmatched to any gene: 7. CDR3 residues: CASSPMGQGYDGYTF. The CDR3 coding sequence is TGTGCCAGCTCACCAATGGGACAGGGATACGATGGCTACACCTTC.

The chain recombines TRBV7-2 with TRBJ1-1; D is perhaps TRBD1 (5 bases). V gave up 7 bases and J gave up 4 bases, with 13 bases separating them. Per germline, CDR1 SGHTA and CDR2 FQGNSA. The CDR3 contains 13 residues. The CDR3 protein is CASTRSGGTEAFF. CDR3 bases: TGTGCCAGCACCCGCAGCGGGGGCACTGAAGCTTTCTTT.

The chain employs TRBV24-1 and TRBJ2-3; D unclear. Per germline, CDR1 KGHDR and CDR2 SFDVKD. The V and J ends lost 5 bases and 0 bases respectively, with 5 bases between them. The CDR3 spans 13 residues. The CDR3 DNA reads TGTGCCACCAGTGTAACTAGCACAGATACGCAGTATTTT. Translated, it gives CATSVTSTDTQYF.

The chain recombines TRBV5-4 with TRBJ2-7, with no clear D. Germline loops: CDR1 SGHNT, CDR2 YYREEE (reference sequence). Trimming took off 5 bases at V and 0 bases at J, with 6 bases between the two ends. This CDR3 has 12 residues. CDR3 residues: CASSSSSYEQYF. The CDR3 DNA sequence: TGTGCCAGCAGTTCATCCTCCTACGAGCAGTACTTC.

The chain carries TRBV9 and TRBJ1-5; 10 bases are a match to TRBD1. The V segment lost 4 bases and the J segment 7 bases; nucleotides outside the gene matches: 8. This CDR3 is built from 15 residues. Germline CDR1 is SGDLS and CDR2 is YYNGEE. The CDR3 DNA follows: TGTGCCAGCAGCCCCGGGACAGGGGAAGGACAGCCCCAGCATTTT. As protein: CASSPGTGEGQPQHF.

The rearrangement links TRBV2 to TRBJ2-3; 7 bases fit TRBD1. The V gene end was trimmed by 6 bases and the J gene end by 0 bases; junction bases not matched to a gene: 6. Germline lookup yields CDR1 SNHLY and CDR2 FYNNEI. CDR3 size: 15 residues. This CDR3 reads CASREPTGSTDTQYF. CDR3 DNA: TGTGCCAGCAGGGAGCCGACAGGGAGCACAGATACGCAGTATTTT.

The CDR3 DNA sequence: TGTGCCAGCAGTCCCGACAGTCGTAGCAGCTCCTATAATTCACCCCTCCACTTT. As protein: CASSPDSRSSSYNSPLHF. The V and J genes are TRBV6-6 and TRBJ1-6, with D possibly being TRBD1 (5 bases). This CDR3 has 18 amino acids. Per germline, CDR1 MNHNY and CDR2 SVGAGI (reference sequence). Deletions cut 5 bases from V and 0 bases from J, with 17 bases between.

The V gene is TRBV5-4, the J gene TRBJ2-3; a weak D match, TRBD2 (6 bases). Per germline, CDR1 SGHNT and CDR2 YYREEE (reference sequence). The CDR3 extends over 15 amino acids. V lost 2 bases and J lost 7, with 17 bases in between. CDR3: CASSLEGGRRNTQYF. The CDR3 DNA is TGTGCCAGCAGCTTAGAAGGAGGGCGCCGGAATACGCAGTATTTT. Combining the CDR3 with reference TRBV5-4 and TRBJ2-3 gives the whole variable domain ETGVTQSPTHLIKTRGQQVTLRCSSQSGHNTVSWYQQALGQGPQFIFQYYREEENGRGNFPPRFSGLQFPNYSSELNVNALELDDSALYLCASSLEGGRRNTQYFGPGTRLTVL.

The chain recombines TRBV11-2 with TRBJ2-6, with D uncertain. This CDR3 region has 15 residues. Per germline, CDR1 SGHAT and CDR2 FQNNGV. Trimming removed 1 base from V and 3 bases from J, with 7 bases in between. CDR3 residues: CASSLASVGANVLTF. The CDR3 nucleotides are TGTGCCAGCAGCTTAGCCAGCGTTGGGGCCAACGTCCTGACTTTC.

In DNA, the CDR3 is TGTGCCAGCAGCGGGACAGGGGGGGACTATGGCTACACCTTC. This codes for CASSGTGGDYGYTF. This chain joins TRBV7-6 and TRBJ1-2; 11 bases agree with TRBD1. This CDR3 contains 14 residues. The germline CDR1 and CDR2 sequences are SGHVS and FNYEAQ. Trimming took 5 bases from V and 3 from J; bases not matched to a gene: 2. The full variable domain, rest sourced from reference TRBV7-6 and TRBJ1-2, is GAGVSQSPRYKVTKRGQDVALRCDPISGHVSLYWYRQALGQGPEFLTYFNYEAQQDKSGLPNDRFSAERPEGSISTLTIQRTEQRDSAMYRCASSGTGGDYGYTFGSGTRLTVV.

This chain uses TRBV3-1 (or the pseudogene TRBV3-2) with TRBJ2-7; 7 positions match TRBD1. The J segment lost 0 bases and the V segment lost 3 bases, leaving 8 bases of the junction unmatched. The CDR3 extends over 16 amino acids. CDR1 LGHDT and CDR2 YNNKEL come from the germline V gene (reference sequence). CDR3 amino acids: CASSHFGTVSSYEQYF. CDR3 DNA sequence: TGTGCCAGCAGCCATTTTGGGACAGTTAGCTCCTACGAGCAGTACTTC.